Detailed here is one TCR beta chain. What this receptor recognizes is not known. No qualities accompany the bases; no much larger clone lies one base away. This sample is drawn from a study of T cell responses to AZD1222 COVID-19 vaccine (dated by TCRdb to about 2021). For context, the study as a whole: Because spike-specific TCR depth and breadth did not differ between the two schedules, AZD1222 recipients who got a second dose at roughly 4 weeks were pooled with those who got a second dose at roughly 12 weeks. A total of 230 to 250 trial participants underwent TCR sequencing, of whom 200 to 220 received two doses of AZD1222 and 26 received two doses of the MenACWY control vaccine. Trial participants were enrolled by age into subgroups of 18-55, 56-69 and 70-plus years, and about 150, 27 and 61 TCR-sequenced participants, respectively, were included in these subgroups.

Broader findings and caveats from the paper: Participants were mostly white British, with more females than males. The authors suggested clonal diversity may have been underestimated. In the small 56-69-year group, the increase in depth fell short of significance, most likely because of low power. After two AZD1222 doses, spike-specific TCR breadth and depth were significantly higher than at day 0 and than in MenACWY recipients. CD4 TCRs associated with the vaccine covered the entire spike protein, and the dominant responses were in regions 160-218 and 743-854. Epitopes outside the regions mutated in the B.1.351 and B.1.1.7 variants were reportedly recognized by nearly half of the unique spike-specific TCRs. Because no day 14 peak-response samples were available, the repertoires could be characterized only after the peak T cell response. Only five to seven AZD1222 recipients were SARS-CoV-2 seropositive at baseline, limiting conclusions about previously exposed vaccinees.

In the paper's terms, the time point label means: baseline before first vaccination. Vaccinee samples were obtained from the UK trials COV001 and COV002, which included a single-blind randomized controlled phase 2/3 trial of AZD1222 (ChAdOx1 nCoV-19) in healthy adults. For TCRbeta chain sequencing, PBMC samples from trial participants were taken at day 0 and at day 28 after the second dose. The germline V gene provides CDR1 KGHDR and CDR2 SFDVKD. A distance of 6 bases separates the germline ends of V and J, which lose 4 bases and 3 bases respectively. Including cysteine and phenylalanine, the CDR3 has 13 amino acids. Only CDR3 DNA is held: 39 bases, read in frame from base 1. The CDR3 regions of human TCRbeta chains were analyzed by immunosequencing. The paper's processing steps were these. TCRs in the repertoires were compared against a reference library of SARS-CoV-2-specific TCRs that had been generated with the MIRA antigen-specificity platform. Breadth meant the fraction of unique TCRs that were SARS-CoV-2-associated, whereas depth meant the fraction of total T cells that were SARS-CoV-2-associated. Using the MIRA data, each spike-specific TCR was mapped to the spike region that the TCR reacts to and placed in a CD4 or CD8 class. Log10-transformed breadth and depth values were compared by one-way ANOVA with Sidak's multiple comparisons tests. TCRdb carries this immuneACCESS record with in-frame sequences only. Its versions omit some clonotypes, under half of them owing to an unresolved V gene in the studies checked, with the rest unexplained. V, J and clone size derive from that table, while D and trimming were established from the DNA sequence. This sample has over 130,000 clones in its table, and roughly 92% of those were observed once. About 5.5% of the sample belongs to the ten largest clones.

The source material was peripheral blood, sampled on day 0 of AZD1222 vaccination. The chain is assembled from TRBV24-1 and TRBJ1-5, with no confidently assigned D gene. The clonotype was recovered from an adult in good health. The CDR3 loop reads CATSDRNNQPQHF. Here is the DNA: TGTGCCACCAGTGACAGAAACAATCAGCCCCAGCATTTT.